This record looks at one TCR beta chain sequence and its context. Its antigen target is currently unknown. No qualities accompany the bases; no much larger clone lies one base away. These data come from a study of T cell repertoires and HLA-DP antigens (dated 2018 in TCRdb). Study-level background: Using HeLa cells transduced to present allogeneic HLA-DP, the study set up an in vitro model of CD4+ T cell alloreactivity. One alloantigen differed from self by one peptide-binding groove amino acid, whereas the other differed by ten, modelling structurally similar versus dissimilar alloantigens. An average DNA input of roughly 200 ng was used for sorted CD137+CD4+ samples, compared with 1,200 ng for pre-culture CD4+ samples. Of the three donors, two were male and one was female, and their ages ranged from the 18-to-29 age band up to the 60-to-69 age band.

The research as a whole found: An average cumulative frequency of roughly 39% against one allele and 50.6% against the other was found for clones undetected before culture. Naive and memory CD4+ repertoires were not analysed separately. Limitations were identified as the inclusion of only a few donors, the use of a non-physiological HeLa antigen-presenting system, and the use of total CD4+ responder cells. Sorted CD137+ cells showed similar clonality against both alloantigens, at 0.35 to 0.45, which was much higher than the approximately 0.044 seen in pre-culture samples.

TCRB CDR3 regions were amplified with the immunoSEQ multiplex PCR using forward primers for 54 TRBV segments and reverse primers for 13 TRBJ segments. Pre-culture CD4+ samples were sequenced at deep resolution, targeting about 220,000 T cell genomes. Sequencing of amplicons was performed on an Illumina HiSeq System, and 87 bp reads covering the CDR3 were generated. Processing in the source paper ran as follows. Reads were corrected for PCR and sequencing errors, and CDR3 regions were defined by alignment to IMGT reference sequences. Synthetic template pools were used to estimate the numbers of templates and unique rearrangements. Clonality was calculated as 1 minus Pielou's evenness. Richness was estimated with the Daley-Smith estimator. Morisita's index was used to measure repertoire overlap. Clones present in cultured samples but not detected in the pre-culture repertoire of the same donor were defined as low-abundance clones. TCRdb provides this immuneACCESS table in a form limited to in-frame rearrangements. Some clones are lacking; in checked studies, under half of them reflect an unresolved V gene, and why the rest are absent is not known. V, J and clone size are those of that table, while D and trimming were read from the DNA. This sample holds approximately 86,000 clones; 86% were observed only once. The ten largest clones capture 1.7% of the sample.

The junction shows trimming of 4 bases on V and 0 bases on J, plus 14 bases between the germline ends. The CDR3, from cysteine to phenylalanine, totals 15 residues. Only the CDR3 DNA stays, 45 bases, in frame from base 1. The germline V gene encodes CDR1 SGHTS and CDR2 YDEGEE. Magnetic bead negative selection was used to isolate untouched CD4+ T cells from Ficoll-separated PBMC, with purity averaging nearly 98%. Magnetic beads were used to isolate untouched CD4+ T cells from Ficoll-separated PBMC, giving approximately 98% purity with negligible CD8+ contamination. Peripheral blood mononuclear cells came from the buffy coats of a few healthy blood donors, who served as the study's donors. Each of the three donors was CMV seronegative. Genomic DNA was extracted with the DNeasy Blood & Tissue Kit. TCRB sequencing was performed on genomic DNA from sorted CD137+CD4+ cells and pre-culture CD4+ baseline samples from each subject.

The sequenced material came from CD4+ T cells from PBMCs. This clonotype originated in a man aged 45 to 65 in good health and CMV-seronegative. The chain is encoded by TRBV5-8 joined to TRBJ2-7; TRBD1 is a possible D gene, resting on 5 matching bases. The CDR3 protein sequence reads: CASSPEGANSYEQYF. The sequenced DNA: TGTGCCAGCAGCCCTGAAGGGGCGAACTCCTACGAGCAGTACTTC.